This T cell receptor (beta chain) originates from a study of blood T cell repertoires in COVID-19. The protocol was immunoSEQ multiplex PCR, while the TCRdb copy is restricted to in-frame clones and leaves out a portion. The sample yields some 22,000 clones, under 90% seen once. Sequencing used peripheral blood. This clonotype originated in a woman older than 75 with acute or convalescent COVID-19.

The CDR3 DNA follows: TGTGCCAGCAGTCGACAGGGACTAGACGGCTACACCTTC. This translates into CASSRQGLDGYTF. The V call is TRBV2, the J call TRBJ1-2, with TRBD1 matching over 7 bases. Germline lookup yields CDR1 SNHLY and CDR2 FYNNEI. The CDR3 consists of 13 residues. Trimming at V came to 5 bases and at J to 8 bases, leaving 8 bases not matched to a gene. The full variable domain, in which reference TRBV2 and TRBJ1-2 provide the parts outside the CDR3, is EPEVTQTPSHQVTQMGQEVILRCVPISNHLYFYWYRQILGQKVEFLVSFYNNEISEKSEIFDDQFSVERPDGSNFTLKIRSTKLEDSAMYFCASSRQGLDGYTFGSGTRLTVV.